The 28 T cell receptor beta chains reported below all come from one sample, sequenced in a study of blood T cell repertoires in COVID-19. Only in-frame clones appear in the TCRdb table, and some are missing; sequencing was by immunoSEQ multiplex PCR. The sample comprises tens of thousands of clones, 75% to 90% of which are singletons, and 0.3% to 0.5% rests with the top ten. Sequencing was carried out using peripheral blood. The receptors here all came from a human donor in a cohort sampled during active COVID-19.

There are a few counts of this clone. This chain uses TRBV7-8 with TRBJ2-7; the D gene is possibly TRBD2 (6 bases). This CDR3 has 15 residues. CDR1 and CDR2 from the germline V gene are SGHVS and FQNEAQ. Trimming shortened V by 0 bases and J by 3 bases, and 12 bases separated the two germline ends. Written as DNA, the CDR3 is TGTGCCAGCAGCTTAGCGGCGGGGAAGGACTACGAGCAGTACTTC. Protein product: CASSLAAGKDYEQYF.

The chain joins TRBV27 to TRBJ2-1; 16 bases map to TRBD2. The germline V gene encodes CDR1 MNHEY and CDR2 SMNVEV (reference sequence). Losses at the gene ends were 4 bases for V and 1 base for J; bases not matched to a gene: 7. CDR3 length: 19 amino acids. The CDR3, as DNA: TGTGCCAGCAGTTCCTCGGGACTAGCGGGGGGGAAGTCCTACAATGAGCAGTTCTTC. Its translation is CASSSSGLAGGKSYNEQFF.

The gene calls are TRBV27 and TRBJ2-7; 10 bases map to TRBD2. Germline CDR1 and CDR2: MNHEY and SMNVEV (reference sequence). This CDR3 region has 16 residues. J lost 1 base, V lost 4 bases, and 7 bases had no gene match. The CDR3 sequence is CASSSASGGLSYEQYF. The CDR3 DNA follows: TGTGCCAGCAGTTCCGCTAGCGGGGGTTTATCCTACGAGCAGTACTTC.

The rearrangement uses TRBV9 and TRBJ1-3, with D perhaps matching TRBD1 (6 bases). CDR3 length: 14 residues. V lost 6 bases and J 4 bases, leaving 14 bases between the germline ends. Germline CDR1 reads SGDLS; CDR2 reads YYNGEE. The CDR3 region is CASTPAGAGNTIYF. In DNA form, the CDR3 reads TGTGCCAGCACCCCGGCGGGGGCCGGAAACACCATATATTTT.

This rearrangement joins TRBV6-6 to TRBJ2-7; 9 positions agree with TRBD1. The CDR3 sequence is 14 residues long. Germline V gene data show CDR1 as MNHNY and CDR2 as SVGAGI (reference sequence). Unmatched junction bases numbered 4, after V lost 5 bases and J lost 2 bases. The CDR3 nucleotides read TGTGCCAGCAGTCCGGGGACAGGGCCCTACGAGCAGTACTTC. It encodes CASSPGTGPYEQYF.

The chain carries TRBV19 and TRBJ1-2; weak D call: TRBD1 (5 bases). Germline V gene lookup returns CDR1 LNHDA and CDR2 SQIVND (reference sequence). CDR3 size: 14 residues. Trimming removed 11 bases from V and 5 bases from J, with 21 bases in between. CDR3 residues: CAVRDSRFYYGYTF. For the CDR3, the DNA is TGTGCCGTGCGGGACTCCAGGTTCTATTATGGCTACACCTTC.

The chain joins TRBV6-5 to TRBJ1-2; 8 nucleotides align to TRBD1. Germline-derived CDR1 and CDR2 are MNHEY and SVGAGI. This CDR3 spans 13 amino acids. Unmatched junction bases numbered 7, after V lost 6 bases and J lost 7 bases. The CDR3 is CASRQGASGGYTF. The DNA of the CDR3 is TGTGCCAGCAGGCAGGGGGCGAGCGGTGGCTACACCTTC.

V and J are TRBV10-3 and TRBJ2-6, with 8 bases that match TRBD1. The CDR3 covers 17 residues. Germline V gene data show CDR1 as ENHRY and CDR2 as SYGVKD. Losses at the gene ends were 10 bases for V and 2 bases for J; bases not matched to a gene: 13. Written as DNA, the CDR3 is TGTGCCACCCAAAAGACGACAGGGGACGCTGGGGCCAACGTCCTGACTTTC. This gives the protein CATQKTTGDAGANVLTF.

The chain links TRBV29-1 to TRBJ1-2; the match to TRBD1 covers 10 bases. V lost 7 bases to trimming and J lost 6 bases; unmatched junction nucleotides: 2. The CDR3 sequence is 11 residues long. Germline assignment: CDR1 SQVTM and CDR2 ANQGSEA. The CDR3 DNA follows: TGCAGCGCTGGGACAGGGGATGGCTACACCTTC. Translation: CSAGTGDGYTF. The whole variable domain, remainder taken from reference TRBV29-1 and TRBJ1-2, is SAVISQKPSRDICQRGTSLTIQCQVDSQVTMMFWYRQQPGQSLTLIATANQGSEATYESGFVIDKFPISRPNLTFSTLTVSNMSPEDSSIYLCSAGTGDGYTFGSGTRLTVV.

The V gene is TRBV15, the J gene TRBJ1-5; D is undetermined. The CDR3 loop spans 15 amino acids. Deletions cut 0 bases from V and 5 bases from J, with 11 bases between. CDR1 and CDR2 (germline): LNHNV, YYDKDF (reference sequence). In DNA form, the CDR3 reads TGTGCCACCAGCAGAGATTCAGGCCCCCATCAGCCCCAGCATTTT. Translation gives CATSRDSGPHQPQHF. The variable domain in full, with the rest retrieved from reference TRBV15 and TRBJ1-5, is DAMVIQNPRYQVTQFGKPVTLSCSQTLNHNVMYWYQQKSSQAPKLLFHYYDKDFNNEADTPDNFQSRRPNTSFCFLDIRSPGLGDTAMYLCATSRDSGPHQPQHFGDGTRLSIL.

The chain employs TRBV6-5 and TRBJ1-2; TRBD1 matches at 11 bases. J lost 5 bases, V lost 6 bases, and 8 bases had no gene match. The CDR3 runs 15 residues. Germline loops: CDR1 MNHEY, CDR2 SVGAGI. CDR3 sequence reads: CASRDRGPALYGYTF. CDR3 sequence (DNA): TGTGCCAGCAGGGACAGGGGGCCCGCCCTTTATGGCTACACCTTC.

The chain employs TRBV12-3 or TRBV12-4 and TRBJ2-7; D is ambiguous. The ends were cut back, 6 bases at V and 5 bases at J, with 11 bases in the middle. The CDR3 contains 12 residues. The CDR3 DNA follows: TGTGCCAGCAGCACGGTTACGAACGAGCAGTACTTC. Translating it yields CASSTVTNEQYF.

The rearrangement links TRBV7-8 to TRBJ1-2; D call uncertain. Trimming left V 2 bases short and J 8 bases short, with 6 bases between. The CDR3 totals 11 residues. The germline V gene encodes CDR1 SGHVS and CDR2 FQNEAQ. This CDR3 reads CASSLIGGYTF. The CDR3 region has the DNA TGTGCCAGCAGCTTAATCGGGGGCTACACCTTC.

The chain carries TRBV6-5 and TRBJ1-2; TRBD1 might be the D (6 bases). Germline lookup yields CDR1 MNHEY and CDR2 SVGAGI. Trimming shortened V by 6 bases and J by 4 bases, and 12 bases separated the two germline ends. CDR3 length equals 13 residues. The CDR3 coding sequence is TGTGCCAGCAGGGACAGTCTCAGCTATGGCTACACCTTC. This encodes CASRDSLSYGYTF.

This chain uses TRBV10-3 with TRBJ2-5; maybe TRBD2 (6 bases). Between the trimmed V and J ends, which lost 4 bases and 5 bases, there was a span of 17 bases. Germline V lookup: CDR1 ENHRY, CDR2 SYGVKD. The CDR3 covers 15 residues. CDR3 sequence: CAISGSAAEGETQYF. CDR3 bases: TGTGCCATCAGTGGAAGTGCCGCGGAGGGGGAGACCCAGTACTTC.

The CDR3: CASSPGTGVFNTEAFF. CDR3 bases: TGTGCCAGCAGCCCCGGGACAGGGGTTTTCAACACTGAAGCTTTCTTT. The chain uses TRBV6-6 and TRBJ1-1, with 10 bases fitting TRBD1. Germline loops: CDR1 MNHNY, CDR2 SVGAGI (reference sequence). V lost 6 bases to trimming and J lost 2 bases; unmatched junction nucleotides: 9. The CDR3 totals 16 residues.

This chain connects TRBV5-1 to TRBJ2-7, with no clear D. The CDR3 spans 11 residues. V lost 4 bases, J lost 6 bases, and 8 bases lay in between. CDR1 is SGHRS, CDR2 YFSETQ, per germline. The CDR3 nucleotides read TGCGCCAGCAGCCGCGGCGGCGAGCAGTACTTC. Translating gives CASSRGGEQYF. Looking up the rest from reference TRBV5-1 and TRBJ2-7 gives the full variable domain: KAGVTQTPRYLIKTRGQQVTLSCSPISGHRSVSWYQQTPGQGLQFLFEYFSETQRNKGNFPGRFSGRQFSNSRSEMNVSTLELGDSALYLCASSRGGEQYFGPGTRLTVT.

In nucleotides, the CDR3 is TGTGCCAGCAGTTTAGCGGGGGGGACCTACGAGCAGTACTTC. Protein product: CASSLAGGTYEQYF. V is TRBV6-2 or TRBV6-3 and J is TRBJ2-7; TRBD2 aligns across 11 bases. Germline V gene data show CDR1 as MNHEY and CDR2 as SVGEGT. V lost 4 bases and J lost 2; bases outside the gene matches: 1. The length of the CDR3 is 14 residues.

The chain is built from TRBV29-1 and TRBJ2-7; maybe TRBD2 (5 bases). In germline, CDR1 is SQVTM, CDR2 ANQGSEA. CDR3 length: 12 residues. The V end was cut by 1 base, the J end by 6 bases, with 10 bases between. The CDR3 is CSVEVAGSEQYF. The DNA of the CDR3 is TGCAGCGTTGAAGTGGCGGGTAGCGAGCAGTACTTC.

The chain is built from TRBV4-1 and TRBJ1-2, with D uncertain. Germline CDR1 is MGHRA and CDR2 is YSYEKL. CDR3 length equals 13 residues. Trimming took off 3 bases at V and 2 bases at J, with 7 bases between the two ends. The CDR3 coding sequence is TGCGCCAGCAGCCAGAGGGCGAACTATGGCTACACCTTC. Protein sequence: CASSQRANYGYTF.

The V call is TRBV6-6, the J call TRBJ1-4, with no clear D. In germline, CDR1 is MNHNY, CDR2 SVGAGI (reference sequence). The length of the CDR3 is 15 residues. Between the trimmed V and J ends, which lost 7 bases and 3 bases, there was a span of 15 bases. The CDR3 sequence: CASNGFRVANEKLFF. The CDR3, as DNA: TGTGCCAGCAACGGGTTTCGGGTTGCTAATGAAAAACTGTTTTTT.

This clone appeared a few times. This chain connects TRBV5-6 to TRBJ1-1; D is undetermined. The V gene's germline CDR1 is SGHDT and CDR2 YYEEEE. V lost 4 bases and J lost 3, with 13 bases in between. This CDR3 comprises 14 residues. The CDR3 protein is CASSQPDTDTEAFF. DNA of the CDR3: TGTGCCAGCAGCCAACCTGACACGGACACTGAAGCTTTCTTT.

V usage is TRBV6-5 and J usage is TRBJ2-7, with 9 bases lining up with TRBD1. The CDR3 loop spans 14 amino acids. Germline assignment: CDR1 MNHEY and CDR2 SVGAGI. V trimming: 6 bases; J trimming: 3 bases; junction bases outside the gene matches: 6. In DNA, the CDR3 is TGTGCCAGCAGGGCGGGACAGGGCTTCTACGAGCAGTACTTC. This gives the protein CASRAGQGFYEQYF.

V is TRBV19 and J is TRBJ2-7; no reliable D call. The CDR3 contains 12 residues. V lost 6 bases and J lost 4, with 10 bases in between. Germline V CDR1 and CDR2: LNHDA, SQIVND (reference sequence). CDR3 sequence: CASSTNRYEQYF. The CDR3 bases are TGTGCCAGTAGCACGAATCGGTACGAGCAGTACTTC.

V and J are TRBV11-2 and TRBJ2-7, with a tentative D call TRBD2 (7 bases). Germline lookup yields CDR1 SGHAT and CDR2 FQNNGV. V lost 4 bases and J lost 3, with 22 bases in between. CDR3 length equals 17 residues. The CDR3 bases are TGTGCCAGCAGCTCTTCCCGAGGGGGACGGGGGGACTACGAGCAGTACTTC. It yields the protein CASSSSRGGRGDYEQYF. The whole variable domain, remainder taken from reference TRBV11-2 and TRBJ2-7, is EAGVAQSPRYKIIEKRQSVAFWCNPISGHATLYWYQQILGQGPKLLIQFQNNGVVDDSQLPKDRFSAERLKGVDSTLKIQPAKLEDSAVYLCASSSSRGGRGDYEQYFGPGTRLTVT.

The V call is TRBV5-6, the J call TRBJ2-7; D uncertain. V was pared by 0 bases and J by 5 bases, with 6 bases between. The CDR3 contains 12 residues. The V gene's germline CDR1 is SGHDT and CDR2 YYEEEE. This chain's CDR3 is CASSLVVDEQYF. For the CDR3, the DNA is TGTGCCAGCAGCTTGGTGGTAGACGAGCAGTACTTC.

The CDR3 region has the DNA TGCGCCAGCAGCCTAGGACAGGGGCCCTACTACGAGCAGTACTTC. Protein: CASSLGQGPYYEQYF. V gene TRBV5-1 combines with J gene TRBJ2-7; 9 bases fit TRBD1. CDR3 length: 15 amino acids. V lost 4 bases and J lost 3; bases outside the gene matches: 8. Germline CDR1 is SGHRS and CDR2 is YFSETQ.

The rearrangement uses TRBV19 and TRBJ2-7; a weak D match, TRBD2 (5 bases). V shed 3 bases and J shed 4 bases, with 7 bases lying between them. Germline loops: CDR1 LNHDA, CDR2 SQIVND (reference sequence). The CDR3 length is 12 residues. CDR3 bases: TGTGCCAGTAGTATCGGCGGGTACGAGCAGTACTTC. Its translation: CASSIGGYEQYF.